This T cell receptor (beta chain) was recovered during a study of blood T cell repertoires in COVID-19 (dated by TCRdb to about 2020). About the full investigation: Samples covering the acute and convalescent phases of COVID-19 were provided by collaborators in the United States, Italy and Spain. The material from the prospective study consisted of cDNA or gDNA derived from T cells, B-cell-depleted T cells, or PBMCs. The dataset comprised deeply sampled blood TCRbeta repertoires from subjects exposed to, actively infected with, or recovered from COVID-19. The repertoires were released in a freely available public database meant as a resource for research on the immune response to SARS-CoV-2. The samples were drawn from two sources: the first 160 participants of the ongoing ImmuneRACE study, and 1,254 subjects contributed by 6 global collaborators. A de-identified subject ID, COVID-19 status, age in years and sex were almost always included in the sample metadata. Where available, HLA class I and class II types were obtained from metadata supplied by the sample provider rather than from assay-based typing.

From its cysteine to its phenylalanine, the CDR3 spans 15 amino acids. This entry keeps only the CDR3 DNA: 45 bases, framed from base 1. V is clipped by 3 bases and J by 1 base, and the sequence between their germline boundaries is 12 bases long. The germline V gene (reference sequence) gives CDR1 as LNHDA and CDR2 as SQIVND. The immunoSEQ Assay, a bias-controlled multiplex PCR, was used to amplify TCRbeta CDR3 regions from genomic DNA. From the authors' description of their analysis: Nucleated cell counts per sample were estimated from amplification of reference gene primers within the assay. To quantify the absolute abundance of each unique TCRbeta CDR3 rearrangement, sequence reads were collapsed and filtered. For each sample, productive Simpson clonality was calculated by taking the square root of Simpson's diversity index across productive rearrangements. As stored in TCRdb, this immuneACCESS dataset retains in-frame rearrangements with V and J assigned. A fraction of the clones does not appear; measured against another copy, unresolved V genes explain less than half of the discrepancy, and the remainder lacks a known reason. Clone size and V and J calls were adopted from that table, with D and trimming inferred from the DNA. Within this sample are 50,000 to 65,000 clones, with around 89% of them counted one time only. The ten largest account for approximately 4% of the sample.

General conclusions and limits of the study: How much clinical and demographic metadata was included differed by source and by participant, and the metadata was provided uncurated.

Regarding this clone: This clone's antigen is unknown. No base quality information exists; no much larger clone differs at one position.

Each collaborating institution followed its own protocols to collect whole blood in K2EDTA tubes. For TCRbeta analysis, collaborator samples were shipped as frozen whole blood, as isolated PBMCs, or as DNA extracted from either sample type. This receptor was identified in a human donor in a cohort sampled during active COVID-19. Sequencing was done on a sample of peripheral blood. The chain is made from TRBV19 and TRBJ1-1; perhaps TRBD1 is the D gene, with 5 bases matching. The bases read TGTGCCAGTAGTATGTTGGGGGGTGGGAACACTGAAGCTTTCTTT. This codes for CASSMLGGGNTEAFF.